This T cell receptor (beta chain) stems from a study of T-cell memory formation after mild COVID-19. TCRalpha and TCRbeta libraries used 5'RACE with constant-segment primers and UMIs. TCRdb re-analysed the 5' RACE reads in MiXCR, keeping a single row per CDR3 protein. The sample holds 150,000 to 200,000 distinct CDR3 sequences, roughly 15% seen once. Input material: PBMCs or a T cell subset sorted from them (not recorded which). The TCR sequence derives from an adult woman who had mild COVID-19 (a few samples of this study predate the infection). Cell type and time point are not known.

Written as DNA, the CDR3 is TGCGCCAGCAGCCATGGCAGTTCCTACGAGCAGTACTTC. Residues: CASSHGSSYEQYF. The V gene is TRBV4-1, the J gene TRBJ2-7; D is ambiguous. The CDR3 has 13 amino acids. Trimming removed 3 bases at V and 1 base at J, with 7 bases between. Germline assignment: CDR1 MGHRA and CDR2 YSYEKL.